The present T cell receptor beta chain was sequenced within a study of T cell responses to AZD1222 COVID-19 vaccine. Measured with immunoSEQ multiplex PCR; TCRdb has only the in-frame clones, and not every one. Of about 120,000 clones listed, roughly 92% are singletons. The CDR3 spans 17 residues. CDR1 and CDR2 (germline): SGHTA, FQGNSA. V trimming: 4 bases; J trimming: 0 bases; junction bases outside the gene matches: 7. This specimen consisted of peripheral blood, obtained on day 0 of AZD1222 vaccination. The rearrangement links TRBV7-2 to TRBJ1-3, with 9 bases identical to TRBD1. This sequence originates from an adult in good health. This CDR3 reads CASSSTGTGLSGNTIYF. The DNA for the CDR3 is TGTGCCAGCAGCTCCACCGGGACAGGGCTCTCTGGAAACACCATATATTTT. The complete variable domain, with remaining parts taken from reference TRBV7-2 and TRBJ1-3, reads GAGVSQSPSNKVTEKGKDVELRCDPISGHTALYWYRQSLGQGLEFLIYFQGNSAPDKSGLPSDRFSAERTGGSVSTLTIQRTQQEDSAVYLCASSSTGTGLSGNTIYFGEGSWLTVV.